This T cell receptor (beta chain) was observed in a study of CD8+ T cells in alopecia areata. CDR1 and CDR2 (germline): KGHSH, LQKENI. The CDR3 is made up of 19 amino acids. Unmatched junction bases numbered 11, after V lost 2 bases and J lost 3 bases. Treatment described: oral pan-JAK inhibitor, 5-10 mg twice daily. Peripheral blood and lesional scalp punch biopsies were taken from alopecia areata patients. cDNA prepared by RNA extraction and subsequent reverse transcription served as the template for sequencing. Libraries were prepared by immunoSEQ multiplex PCR; TCRdb keeps only in-frame clonotypes and omits some of them. The table shows about 210,000 clones, with more than 30% occurring only once. Only a few counts were recorded for this clone. Its specificity is unknown. Study-wide points: Researchers report lesional scalp, most notably alopecia totalis/universalis, outstripped normal scalp in clonality. Alphabeta T cells residing in normal skin are also sequenced in scalp samples. Tofacitinib significantly brought down scalp clonality and expanded CD8+ clones among top 100.

The source was CD4+ T cells sorted from blood, collected at approximately week 34, from a patient treated with tofacitinib. The source of this sequence is a human donor with alopecia areata. This chain connects TRBV18 to TRBJ2-2; TRBD2 matches at 11 bases. In nucleotides, the CDR3 is TGTGCCAGCTCACCAAGATCTCTAGCGGGGGGCCAGGACACCGGGGAGCTGTTTTTT. This gives the protein CASSPRSLAGGQDTGELFF. Full variable domain (outside the CDR3, taken from reference TRBV18 and TRBJ2-2): NAGVMQNPRHLVRRRGQEARLRCSPMKGHSHVYWYRQLPEEGLKFMVYLQKENIIDESGMPKERFSAEFPKEGPSILRIQQVVRGDSAAYFCASSPRSLAGGQDTGELFFGEGSRLTVL.